The 18 T cell receptor beta chains below were found in one sample sequenced in a study of cytomegalovirus exposure and HLA in healthy donors. PCR involved 60 Vbeta and 13 Jbeta primers. TCRdb's copy holds only in-frame clones and misses some; the assay was immunoSEQ multiplex PCR. The data show about 150,000 clones, roughly 10% seen once. The sequenced sample was PBMCs. Source of these receptors: a man aged 50-60 years in good health and CMV-seronegative.

This clone has a handful of counts. This chain uses TRBV5-1 with TRBJ1-1; 9 nucleotides line up with TRBD1. CDR1 is SGHRS and CDR2 is YFSETQ in the germline V gene. The CDR3 has 18 amino acids. The J segment lost 1 base and the V segment lost 0 bases, leaving 10 bases of the junction unmatched. The CDR3 DNA reads TGCGCCAGCAGCTTGGCCCAACAACAGGGGGCCTCGAACACTGAAGCTTTCTTT. It yields the protein CASSLAQQQGASNTEAFF. The complete variable domain, with remaining parts taken from reference TRBV5-1 and TRBJ1-1, reads KAGVTQTPRYLIKTRGQQVTLSCSPISGHRSVSWYQQTPGQGLQFLFEYFSETQRNKGNFPGRFSGRQFSNSRSEMNVSTLELGDSALYLCASSLAQQQGASNTEAFFGQGTRLTVV.

This clone was detected only a few times. This chain connects TRBV10-1 to TRBJ2-3, with D perhaps TRBD1 (5 bases). CDR3 size: 16 residues. Germline V gives CDR1 WNHNN, CDR2 SYGVQD (reference sequence). Trimming cost V 0 bases and J 2 bases, with 12 bases left between them. The CDR3, as DNA: TGCGCCAGCAGTGAGTCGACAGTCCTTTCCACAGATACGCAGTATTTT. Its protein product is CASSESTVLSTDTQYF.

The rearrangement joins TRBV29-1 to TRBJ2-3; D uncertain. V was clipped by 3 bases and J by 2 bases, with 15 bases between them. The CDR3 loop spans 15 amino acids. Germline V gene data show CDR1 as SQVTM and CDR2 as ANQGSEA. Written as DNA, the CDR3 is TGCAGCGTTGACTTTCGAAAAGAGGCCACAGATACGCAGTATTTT. Residues: CSVDFRKEATDTQYF.

The chain has TRBV2 and TRBJ2-7, with D perhaps matching TRBD1 (6 bases). Germline CDR1 is SNHLY and CDR2 is FYNNEI. V lost 10 bases and J lost 0, with 22 bases in between. The CDR3 is made up of 16 amino acids. In DNA form, the CDR3 reads TGTGCCATCCTCCCGATGGGGGCAAATCCCTCCTACGAGCAGTACTTC. It encodes CAILPMGANPSYEQYF.

The table lists this clone with a few counts. The V gene is TRBV18, the J gene TRBJ2-5; 9 bases map to TRBD1. V trimming: 6 bases; J trimming: 5 bases; junction bases outside the gene matches: 10. The germline V gene encodes CDR1 KGHSH and CDR2 LQKENI. The CDR3 is 15 residues long. The DNA of the CDR3 is TGTGCCAGCTCTCTCTTGGACAGGGGCGGGGAGACCCAGTACTTC. It translates to CASSLLDRGGETQYF. Filled out from reference TRBV18 and TRBJ2-5, the complete variable domain reads NAGVMQNPRHLVRRRGQEARLRCSPMKGHSHVYWYRQLPEEGLKFMVYLQKENIIDESGMPKERFSAEFPKEGPSILRIQQVVRGDSAAYFCASSLLDRGGETQYFGPGTRLLVL.

A few counts support this clone. This sequence joins TRBV4-1 and TRBJ1-5; no firm D call. Germline V gene data show CDR1 as MGHRA and CDR2 as YSYEKL. There are 15 residues in the CDR3. V was trimmed by 4 bases and J by 8 bases, leaving 18 bases between them. The CDR3 DNA follows: TGCGCCAGCAGCCGCGTCTGGACTGCCGACGAGCCCCAGCATTTT. Its translation: CASSRVWTADEPQHF.

This clone was seen a handful of times. This chain links TRBV30 with TRBJ1-5; 7 nucleotides match TRBD1. CDR3 length: 13 amino acids. The trim removed 2 bases at V and 4 bases at J, leaving 2 bases unmatched. Germline assignment: CDR1 GTSNPN and CDR2 SVGIG (reference sequence). The CDR3 DNA follows: TGTGCCTGGAGTAAACAGGGGAATCAGCCCCAGCATTTT. Amino acids: CAWSKQGNQPQHF.

This chain uses TRBV28 with TRBJ2-7; 8 nucleotides line up with TRBD1. The CDR3 is 16 amino acids. Germline V gene lookup returns CDR1 MDHEN and CDR2 SYDVKM. The J segment lost 1 base and the V segment lost 6 bases, leaving 11 bases of the junction unmatched. The CDR3, as DNA: TGTGCCAGCAGGCCCCTGACAGGGGTGAAGTCCTACGAGCAGTACTTC. Translating gives CASRPLTGVKSYEQYF.

The chain carries TRBV6-1 and TRBJ1-1; possibly TRBD1 for D (6 bases). Per germline, CDR1 MNHNS and CDR2 SASEGT. Trimming cost V 2 bases and J 3 bases, with 22 bases left between them. CDR3 length: 18 residues. The CDR3 region is CASSERVSRGAYYTEAFF. The CDR3 DNA reads TGTGCCAGCAGTGAAAGGGTTAGTCGGGGGGCGTATTACACTGAAGCTTTCTTT.

This clone was picked up a small number of times. The chain couples TRBV30 to TRBJ2-1; no clear D. CDR1 and CDR2 (germline): GTSNPN, SVGIG (reference sequence). V lost 2 bases and J 8 bases, leaving 7 bases between the germline ends. The length of the CDR3 is 11 residues. The chain's CDR3 is CAWSQDHEQFF. The CDR3 DNA reads as TGTGCCTGGAGTCAGGATCATGAGCAGTTCTTC.

The sample holds a few counts of this clone. The chain carries TRBV2 and TRBJ1-5; D is ambiguous. V lost 5 bases to trimming and J lost 0 bases, with 8 bases between them. The CDR3 is 14 residues long. The germline V gene encodes CDR1 SNHLY and CDR2 FYNNEI. Here the CDR3 DNA reads TGTGCCAGCAGTTTTTCAGTTAGCAATCAGCCCCAGCATTTT. Amino acids: CASSFSVSNQPQHF.

J is TRBJ2-3 and V is TRBV7-2; TRBD2 might be the D (6 bases). The CDR3 has 15 residues. Per the germline V gene, CDR1 is SGHTA and CDR2 is FQGNSA. Trimming left V 4 bases short and J 5 bases short, with 16 bases between. Here the CDR3 reads CASSWGGGGEDTQYF. The CDR3 bases are TGTGCCAGCAGCTGGGGAGGAGGAGGGGAAGATACGCAGTATTTT.

This clone occurred a few times. The V and J genes are TRBV6-6 and TRBJ2-1, with TRBD2 matching over 14 bases. The length of the CDR3 is 15 residues. J gave up 6 bases and V 6 bases, and 4 bases lay outside the gene matches. Looked up from germline, CDR1 is MNHNY and CDR2 is SVGAGI (reference sequence). In DNA, the CDR3 is TGTGCCAGCAGCCCCGGGACTAGCGGGGGCAATGAGCAGTTCTTC. Translated: CASSPGTSGGNEQFF.

This clone was picked up a small number of times. One junction end disagrees with the germline gene, perhaps due to a read error. This rearrangement joins TRBV13 to TRBJ1-2, with D hard to call. Germline CDR1 is PRHDT and CDR2 is FYEKMQ (reference sequence). The CDR3 has 15 amino acids. The CDR3 coding sequence is TGTGCCAGCAGCGTAGGCAGACTCGCTTTAGGTGGCTACACCTTC. Residues: CASSVGRLALGGYTF.

This clone occurred a few times. The chain combines TRBV5-1 with TRBJ2-7, with 12 bases identical to TRBD2. V shed 3 bases and J 3 bases; nucleotides not matched to a gene: 4. Germline CDR1 reads SGHRS; CDR2 reads YFSETQ. The CDR3 is 15 residues long. The DNA for the CDR3 is TGCGCCAGCAGCTGGACTAGCGGGACTAACTACGAGCAGTACTTC. Translated, it gives CASSWTSGTNYEQYF.

The chain uses TRBV27 and TRBJ1-1, with 10 nucleotides matching TRBD1. J gave up 0 bases and V 0 bases, and 7 bases lay outside the gene matches. Germline CDR1 reads MNHEY; CDR2 reads SMNVEV (reference sequence). The CDR3 extends over 18 amino acids. The CDR3 is CASSLSPGQGTMNTEAFF. CDR3 nucleotide sequence: TGTGCCAGCAGTTTATCTCCGGGACAGGGGACAATGAACACTGAAGCTTTCTTT.

This clone was counted only a few times. V and J are TRBV15 and TRBJ1-4; perhaps TRBD1 as D (5 bases). CDR1 and CDR2 from the germline V gene are LNHNV and YYDKDF (reference sequence). Trimming stripped 0 bases from V and 7 bases from J, with 9 bases between. The CDR3 runs to 14 residues. The CDR3 bases are TGTGCCACCAGCAGAGATAGGGGTGGTGAAAAACTGTTTTTT. This translates into CATSRDRGGEKLFF.

The chain couples TRBV6-5 to TRBJ1-5, with a possible D match to TRBD1 (6 bases). In germline, CDR1 is MNHEY, CDR2 SVGAGI. This CDR3 contains 15 residues. The V gene lost 2 bases and the J gene lost 5 bases, with 13 bases spanning the gap. CDR3 sequence reads: CASSYTTGSDQPQHF. The CDR3 DNA is TGTGCCAGCAGTTACACCACAGGGTCTGATCAGCCCCAGCATTTT.